This paragraph covers one T cell receptor beta chain sequence. The antigen is not known. Time point: sample taken at primary tumor resection. Unsorted whole RNA of tumor, nontumor lung or frozen PBMC was sequenced. The donors, 72 patients with untreated early-stage non-small cell lung cancer, provided the samples. A unique molecular identifier was carried by every single TCR cDNA molecule. TCRdb called the 5' RACE reads again in MiXCR, with one record for every CDR3 protein. Among tens of thousands of distinct CDR3 sequences, 12% to 15% were seen once, and the ten largest hold 55% to 60%. The source of the sample is a study of spatial heterogeneity in lung cancer. Study-wide findings and caveats: At resection, ubiquitous expanded tumor TCRs appeared in blood more than at follow-up.

Germline V lookup: CDR1 MNHEY, CDR2 SVGEGT. There are 12 residues in the CDR3. V was clipped by 3 bases and J by 13 bases; unmatched bases: 5. The rearrangement uses TRBV6-2 or TRBV6-3 and TRBJ2-2, with TRBD2 matching over 7 bases. The sample here was PBMCs, taken at surgery. The TCR comes from a male donor with early-stage non-small cell lung cancer. This chain's CDR3 is CASSYRTSSLFF. The CDR3 DNA reads TGTGCCAGCAGTTATAGGACTAGTTCGCTGTTTTTT.